This T cell receptor (beta chain) stems from a study of T cell changes during pregnancy in multiple sclerosis. This table comes from immunoSEQ multiplex PCR, and its TCRdb copy is limited to in-frame clones, with some not included. The sample yields about 70,000 clones, 90% to 95% seen once. This receptor was taken from a female donor with multiple sclerosis, enrolled in a pregnancy study. The sample here was peripheral blood, taken in the third trimester of pregnancy.

CDR3 sequence: CASSEESTGNTIYF. CDR3 nucleotides: TGTGCCAGCAGTGAAGAGTCAACTGGAAACACCATATATTTT. The V gene is TRBV25-1, the J gene TRBJ1-3; D unclear. The CDR3 is 14 residues long. CDR1 and CDR2 (germline): MGHDK, SYGVNS. Trimming stripped 2 bases from V and 2 bases from J, with 7 bases between.